This T cell receptor (beta chain) emerged from a study of metastatic and nonmetastatic thyroid tumors. The study's findings and limits: According to reports, the diversity of TCR beta was significantly higher in malignant thyroid tumors than in benign nodules, and this held in both blood and tumor samples.

TCRdb ran MiXCR on the PCR reads. The profile shows some 29,000 clones, approximately 17% of them singletons. As for this clone: What it binds is unknown.

With V trimmed by 1 base and J by 2 bases, 12 bases remained unmatched. The CDR3 is made up of 20 amino acids. Per the germline V gene, CDR1 is SGHDN and CDR2 is FVKESK. Each patient came to thyroid surgery without any prior treatment (of any kind). The sequenced sample consisted of blood. The V gene is TRBV14, the J gene TRBJ2-3, with 13 bases lining up with TRBD2. This TCR was sampled from a female donor with papillary thyroid cancer or a benign thyroid nodule (not recorded which). Some clones in this sample may be carry-over from other donors' samples. As DNA, the CDR3 is TGTGCCAGCAGCCAAGGGCCTGGACTAGCGGGAGTAGGTGTCACAGATACGCAGTATTTT. It specifies CASSQGPGLAGVGVTDTQYF.